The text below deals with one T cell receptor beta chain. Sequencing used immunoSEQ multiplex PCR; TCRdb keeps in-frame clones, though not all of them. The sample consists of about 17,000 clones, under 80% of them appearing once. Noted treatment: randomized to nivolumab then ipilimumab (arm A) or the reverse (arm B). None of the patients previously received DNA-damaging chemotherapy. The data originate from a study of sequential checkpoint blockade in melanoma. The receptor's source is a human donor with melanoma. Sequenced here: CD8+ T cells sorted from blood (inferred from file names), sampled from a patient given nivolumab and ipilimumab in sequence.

CDR3 residues: CSCGGDYGYTF. In DNA form, the CDR3 reads TGCAGTTGTGGTGGAGACTATGGCTACACCTTC. V usage is TRBV20-1 and J usage is TRBJ1-2; D unclear. CDR1 and CDR2 from the germline V gene are DFQATT and SNEGSKA (reference sequence). The CDR3 is made up of 11 amino acids. Between the trimmed V and J ends, which lost 8 bases and 3 bases, there was a span of 10 bases.